This TCR beta chain came from a study of T cells after yellow fever vaccination. Study context: Researchers used SMART-Seq v4 Ultra Low Input to prepare fractions that had low cell numbers.

TCRdb processed the 5' RACE reads anew with MiXCR; each CDR3 protein has one entry. The table shows some 390,000 distinct CDR3 sequences, with roughly 20% occurring only once. The CDR3 contains 11 residues. V was shortened by 1 base and J by 4 bases, with 4 bases between the two germline ends. Germline V gene sequence: CDR1 SQVTM, CDR2 ANQGSEA. The sample was PBMCs, taken before the yellow fever booster vaccination. This sequence was found in a man between 18 and 29 years old who received the YFV17D yellow fever vaccine. V usage is TRBV29-1 and J usage is TRBJ2-5, with no clear D. In DNA, the CDR3 is TGCAGCGTTGAAGTACCAGAGACCCAGTACTTC. Its protein is CSVEVPETQYF. The full variable domain, with the rest looked up from reference TRBV29-1 and TRBJ2-5, is SAVISQKPSRDICQRGTSLTIQCQVDSQVTMMFWYRQQPGQSLTLIATANQGSEATYESGFVIDKFPISRPNLTFSTLTVSNMSPEDSSIYLCSVEVPETQYFGPGTRLLVL.